This passage covers 13 T cell receptor beta chains from one sample sequenced in a study of tissue T cells after allogeneic stem cell transplantation. Profiling relied on immunoSEQ multiplex PCR, and the TCRdb table lists in-frame clones only, not all of them. The table lists about 43,000 clones, roughly 92% of them singletons. Sequences were derived from blood, sampled before transplantation. The source is a woman aged 35-75 years who later had graft-versus-host disease after an allogeneic stem cell transplant.

The rearrangement uses TRBV7-2 and TRBJ1-2; 7 bases match TRBD1. The trim removed 5 bases at V and 4 bases at J, leaving 7 bases unmatched. The CDR3 is 14 amino acids. Germline V CDR1 and CDR2: SGHTA, FQGNSA. Here the CDR3 DNA reads TGTGCCAGCAGCCCCGGGACAGTTCCCTATGGCTACACCTTC. Translation gives CASSPGTVPYGYTF. Variable domain in full (rest from reference TRBV7-2 and TRBJ1-2): GAGVSQSPSNKVTEKGKDVELRCDPISGHTALYWYRQSLGQGLEFLIYFQGNSAPDKSGLPSDRFSAERTGGSVSTLTIQRTQQEDSAVYLCASSPGTVPYGYTFGSGTRLTVV.

The chain recombines TRBV6-5 with TRBJ2-7; 7 bases align to TRBD1. V dropped 6 bases and J dropped 2; count of bases not matched to a gene: 7. Germline V gene data show CDR1 as MNHEY and CDR2 as SVGAGI. There are 14 residues in the CDR3. The CDR3 DNA reads TGTGCCAGCAGCTACAGGGGAATAGCCTACGAGCAGTACTTC. It encodes CASSYRGIAYEQYF.

The chain joins TRBV19 to TRBJ2-4, with D maybe TRBD2 (6 bases). CDR3 length equals 14 residues. Trimming removed 2 bases from V and 1 base from J, with 6 bases in between. Germline CDR1 reads LNHDA; CDR2 reads SQIVND (reference sequence). The CDR3 bases are TGTGCCAGTAGTATACTAGCGGCCAAAAACATTCAGTACTTC. It codes for CASSILAAKNIQYF.

The CDR3 bases are TGTGCCAGCAGTGTGGGAGTAAACACTGAAGCTTTCTTT. Its translation is CASSVGVNTEAFF. The chain combines TRBV2 with TRBJ1-1; no definite D call. Trimming cost V 4 bases and J 2 bases, with 8 bases left between them. This CDR3 is 13 amino acids long. The germline V gene encodes CDR1 SNHLY and CDR2 FYNNEI.

The CDR3, as DNA: TGTGCCAGCAGGGTCGCCTCGGGGACTGAAGCTTTCTTT. Residues: CASRVASGTEAFF. This chain uses TRBV3-1 (or the pseudogene TRBV3-2) with TRBJ1-1, with D unclear. The CDR3 is 13 residues long. Trimming pared 6 bases from V and 5 bases from J, leaving 13 bases between. Germline CDR1 reads LGHDT; CDR2 reads YNNKEL (reference sequence).

This clone has more than one count but fewer than ten. V gene TRBV10-1 combines with J gene TRBJ1-3; D not resolved. V was cut by 8 bases and J by 3 bases, with 8 bases left in between. The CDR3 totals 12 residues. The germline V gene has CDR1 WNHNN and CDR2 SYGVQD (reference sequence). The chain's CDR3 is CASVLVGNTIYF. CDR3 in DNA: TGCGCCAGCGTATTAGTTGGAAACACCATATATTTT.

V and J are TRBV4-1 and TRBJ2-5, with TRBD2 matching 7 bases. The V gene end was trimmed by 5 bases and the J gene end by 0 bases; junction bases not matched to a gene: 9. This CDR3 is 16 amino acids long. The V gene's germline CDR1 is MGHRA and CDR2 YSYEKL. The CDR3 region is CASSYGEGGYQETQYF. DNA of the CDR3: TGCGCCAGCAGCTATGGGGAGGGAGGGTACCAAGAGACCCAGTACTTC.

The J gene is TRBJ2-5, the V gene TRBV7-9, with a weak D call TRBD1 (6 bases). The CDR3 consists of 16 residues. Between the trimmed V and J ends, which lost 5 bases and 4 bases, there was a span of 20 bases. Germline V gene data show CDR1 as SEHNR and CDR2 as FQNEAQ (reference sequence). CDR3 DNA sequence: TGTGCCAGCAGCCTCAGGGGTTTGGGGGTTTTAGAGACCCAGTACTTC. Translation: CASSLRGLGVLETQYF.

The genes are TRBV25-1 and TRBJ1-5; the D is unclear. CDR3 size: 15 residues. Trimming shortened V by 1 base and J by 2 bases, and 9 bases separated the two germline ends. Germline CDR1 and CDR2: MGHDK and SYGVNS. In nucleotides, the CDR3 is TGTGCCAGCAGTGAATCAAGGCAGGGCAATCAGCCCCAGCATTTT. As protein: CASSESRQGNQPQHF.

This rearrangement joins TRBV5-4 to TRBJ2-3; tentative D call: TRBD2 (5 bases). Germline lookup yields CDR1 SGHNT and CDR2 YYREEE (reference sequence). The CDR3 covers 16 residues. Trimming took 4 bases from V and 3 from J, leaving 18 bases between them. The CDR3 DNA sequence: TGTGCCAGCAGCCCTTCGGGTGGGAGAGGGACAGATACGCAGTATTTT. It yields the protein CASSPSGGRGTDTQYF.

V is TRBV5-1 and J is TRBJ2-1; 12 bases agree with TRBD2. CDR1 SGHRS and CDR2 YFSETQ come from the germline V gene. CDR3 size: 16 residues. V gave up 1 base and J gave up 7 bases; unmatched junction bases: 6. CDR3 residues: CASSLTSGRLRNEQFF. CDR3 coding DNA: TGCGCCAGCAGCTTGACTAGCGGGAGGCTCCGGAATGAGCAGTTCTTC.

V is TRBV4-1 and J is TRBJ1-1; D ambiguous. Germline-derived CDR1 and CDR2 are MGHRA and YSYEKL. With 1 base removed from V and 2 bases from J, the gap between germline ends came to 11 bases. The CDR3 contains 15 residues. CDR3 region: CASSQGWVQNTEAFF. As DNA, the CDR3 is TGCGCCAGCAGCCAAGGTTGGGTACAAAACACTGAAGCTTTCTTT.

This chain uses TRBV6-2 or TRBV6-3 with TRBJ1-5; D gene unclear. This CDR3 region has 17 residues. Germline-derived CDR1 and CDR2 are MNHEY and SVGEGT. V lost 0 bases, J lost 2 bases, and 14 bases lay in between. CDR3: CASSYSQQRLRNQPQHF. As DNA, the CDR3 is TGTGCCAGCAGTTACTCGCAGCAGAGGCTCCGCAATCAGCCCCAGCATTTT.